What follows are 27 T cell receptor beta chains derived from one specimen sequenced in a study of metastatic and nonmetastatic thyroid tumors. TCRdb reprocessed the PCR reads via MiXCR. The data show roughly 34,000 clones, 35% seen once. No treatment had been given to any patient before thyroid surgery. Sequences were obtained from tumor tissue. The source of these receptors is a female donor with papillary thyroid cancer or a benign thyroid nodule (not recorded which). Some clones in this sample may be carry-over from other donors' samples.

This clone was seen ten or more times. The chain couples TRBV28 to TRBJ2-2; TRBD2 aligns across 12 bases. The germline V gene encodes CDR1 MDHEN and CDR2 SYDVKM. The CDR3 runs to 15 residues. With V trimmed by 4 bases and J by 7 bases, 4 bases remained unmatched. The CDR3 nucleotides read TGTGCCAGCAGTTCGACTAGCGGGAGTCACGGGGAGCTGTTTTTT. This gives the protein CASSSTSGSHGELFF.

The rearrangement joins TRBV6-1 to TRBJ1-3; no firm D call. CDR1 is MNHNS and CDR2 is SASEGT in the germline V gene. The CDR3 is 12 amino acids. Trimming stripped 6 bases from V and 4 bases from J, with 7 bases between. In DNA form, the CDR3 reads TGTGCCAGCAGGGTTCAAGGAAACACCATATATTTT. It specifies CASRVQGNTIYF.

V gene TRBV5-1 combines with J gene TRBJ1-2, with TRBD1 matching over 8 bases. Germline lookup yields CDR1 SGHRS and CDR2 YFSETQ. With V trimmed by 0 bases and J by 4 bases, 8 bases remained unmatched. This CDR3 is built from 16 residues. In DNA form, the CDR3 reads TGCGCCAGCAGCTTGGTTATGGGACAGGAAACCTATGGCTACACCTTC. Translating gives CASSLVMGQETYGYTF.

V gene TRBV4-1 combines with J gene TRBJ2-7; 8 bases map to TRBD1. V shed 4 bases and J 7 bases; nucleotides not matched to a gene: 15. There are 16 residues in the CDR3. The germline CDR1 and CDR2 sequences are MGHRA and YSYEKL. The CDR3 region is CASSPGQGSLPEEQYF. DNA of the CDR3: TGCGCCAGCAGCCCAGGACAGGGTTCCCTTCCTGAGGAGCAGTACTTC.

The chain combines TRBV28 with TRBJ2-5, with 7 bases matching TRBD2. Germline CDR1 and CDR2: MDHEN and SYDVKM. Trimming at V came to 5 bases and at J to 2 bases, leaving 8 bases not matched to a gene. The CDR3 runs 15 residues. The CDR3 sequence is CASSQSGAVQETQYF. CDR3 sequence (DNA): TGTGCCAGCAGTCAGAGCGGGGCTGTTCAAGAGACCCAGTACTTC.

This clone was recorded once. The rearrangement joins TRBV7-3 to TRBJ2-1; 9 nucleotides align to TRBD2. This CDR3 region has 14 residues. V shed 5 bases, J shed 8 bases, and the junction held 7 bases outside the gene matches. Germline-derived CDR1 and CDR2 are SGHTA and FQGTGA. CDR3 coding DNA: TGTGCCAGCAGCCTTAGCGGGAGTTCCCATGAGCAGTTCTTC. This codes for CASSLSGSSHEQFF. Drawing the rest from reference TRBV7-3 and TRBJ2-1, the complete variable domain is GAGVSQTPSNKVTEKGKYVELRCDPISGHTALYWYRQSLGQGPEFLIYFQGTGAADDSGLPNDRFFAVRPEGSVSTLKIQRTERGDSAVYLCASSLSGSSHEQFFGPGTRLTVL.

This clone rates as medium-sized. This sequence joins TRBV10-3 and TRBJ2-1, with 11 bases lining up with TRBD2. Germline V gene lookup returns CDR1 ENHRY and CDR2 SYGVKD. V gave up 6 bases and J gave up 8 bases; unmatched junction bases: 6. The CDR3 covers 14 residues. The CDR3, as DNA: TGTGCCATCAGCCCTAGCGGGGGGCAGGATGAGCAGTTCTTC. Amino acids: CAISPSGGQDEQFF.

This clone has a handful of counts. A much larger clone lies a single base off, so this may be a read error. The chain joins TRBV11-3 to TRBJ2-3; 12 bases match TRBD2. J gave up 0 bases and V 1 base, and 5 bases lay outside the gene matches. Looked up from germline, CDR1 is SGHNT and CDR2 is YENEEA. The CDR3 is made up of 18 amino acids. CDR3 nucleotide sequence: TGTGCCAGCAGCTTAGTGTCTAGCGGGGGGGCGAGCACAGATACGCAGTATTTT. The encoded protein is CASSLVSSGGASTDTQYF.

J is TRBJ1-2 and V is TRBV5-5; a possible D gene is TRBD1 (6 bases). Trimming left V 6 bases short and J 2 bases short, with 17 bases between. The germline V gene encodes CDR1 SGHKS and CDR2 YYEKEE (reference sequence). This CDR3 spans 15 amino acids. The CDR3 region has the DNA TGTGCCAGCACCCAATACCTACAGGGAAACTATGGCTACACCTTC. Its protein product is CASTQYLQGNYGYTF. Combining the CDR3 with reference TRBV5-5 and TRBJ1-2 gives the whole variable domain DAGVTQSPTHLIKTRGQQVTLRCSPISGHKSVSWYQQVLGQGPQFIFQYYEKEERGRGNFPDRFSARQFPNYSSELNVNALLLGDSALYLCASTQYLQGNYGYTFGSGTRLTVV.

The gene calls are TRBV6-2 or TRBV6-3 and TRBJ2-1, with 9 positions matching TRBD2. In germline, CDR1 is MNHEY, CDR2 SVGEGT. The CDR3 spans 16 residues. With 1 base clipped from V and 5 bases from J, the junction kept 6 bases outside the gene matches. The chain's CDR3 is CASSYWSSGDHNEQFF. CDR3 in DNA: TGTGCCAGCAGTTACTGGTCTAGCGGGGACCACAATGAGCAGTTCTTC.

On this clone itself: The germline gene is not matched at one end of the junction; a read error may be the cause. The rearrangement uses TRBV28 and TRBJ2-5, with D uncertain. The CDR3 length is 13 residues. The V gene's germline CDR1 is MDHEN and CDR2 SYDVKM. CDR3: CASNSQIQETRYF. The DNA of the CDR3 is TGTGCCAGCAATTCCCAAATACAAGAGACCCGGTACTTC.

The chain uses TRBV28 and TRBJ2-7; TRBD1 matches 9 bases. Germline CDR1 reads MDHEN; CDR2 reads SYDVKM. CDR3 length: 13 residues. J was trimmed by 4 bases and V by 8 bases; bases with no gene match: 6. CDR3 sequence (DNA): TGTGCCAGCGGGACAGGGATGGGGTACGAGCAGTACTTC. This translates into CASGTGMGYEQYF.

V and J are TRBV11-2 and TRBJ2-6, with 9 bases identical to TRBD1. This CDR3 has 18 amino acids. V trimming: 5 bases; J trimming: 4 bases; junction bases outside the gene matches: 12. The germline CDR1 and CDR2 sequences are SGHAT and FQNNGV. The DNA of the CDR3 is TGTGCCAGCAGCCCCGGTTTGGGACAGGGTTCCGGGGCCAACGTCCTGACTTTC. This codes for CASSPGLGQGSGANVLTF.

This chain connects TRBV6-5 to TRBJ1-2; 11 nucleotides align to TRBD1. With 2 bases clipped from V and 4 bases from J, the junction kept 6 bases outside the gene matches. This CDR3 is 16 amino acids long. The germline gives CDR1 MNHEY, CDR2 SVGAGI. The CDR3 reads CASSYGGQGGTYGYTF. The CDR3 bases are TGTGCCAGCAGTTACGGGGGACAGGGGGGGACCTATGGCTACACCTTC.

This clone was found a few times. The chain joins TRBV6-1 to TRBJ2-1; tentatively, D is TRBD2 (6 bases). CDR1 is MNHNS, CDR2 SASEGT, per germline. V dropped 6 bases and J dropped 1 base, with 16 bases sitting between them. The CDR3 is 16 amino acids. The CDR3 spells CASRTLLANSYNEQFF. Written as DNA, the CDR3 is TGTGCCAGCAGGACACTCCTAGCGAATTCCTACAATGAGCAGTTCTTC.

This clone has more than one count but fewer than ten. The gene calls are TRBV19 and TRBJ1-4, with TRBD1 matching 9 bases. The CDR3 is 14 residues long. The V segment lost 5 bases and the J segment 8 bases; nucleotides outside the gene matches: 6. Per germline, CDR1 LNHDA and CDR2 SQIVND (reference sequence). CDR3 sequence: CASSRDREGEKLFF. DNA for the CDR3: TGTGCCAGTAGTCGGGACAGGGAAGGGGAAAAACTGTTTTTT. Drawing the rest from reference TRBV19 and TRBJ1-4, the complete variable domain is DGGITQSPKYLFRKEGQNVTLSCEQNLNHDAMYWYRQDPGQGLRLIYYSQIVNDFQKGDIAEGYSVSREKKESFPLTVTSAQKNPTAFYLCASSRDREGEKLFFGSGTQLSVL.

The chain carries TRBV12-3 or TRBV12-4 and TRBJ1-1; D is unresolved. Trimming took 6 bases from V and 2 from J, leaving 13 bases between them. The CDR3 is made up of 14 amino acids. The CDR3 DNA reads as TGTGCCAGCAGGGCGGTGAGAGGAAACACTGAAGCTTTCTTT. The encoded protein is CASRAVRGNTEAFF.

The rearrangement uses TRBV6-1 and TRBJ1-6; D unclear. Per the germline V gene, CDR1 is MNHNS and CDR2 is SASEGT. CDR3 length: 13 residues. Trimming left V 5 bases short and J 7 bases short, with 9 bases between. CDR3 DNA sequence: TGTGCCAGCAGTTTAACAGAGAATTCACCCCTCCACTTT. Translation gives CASSLTENSPLHF.

J is TRBJ2-5 and V is TRBV2; no firm D call. Trimming cost V 2 bases and J 1 base, with 5 bases left between them. Germline V gives CDR1 SNHLY, CDR2 FYNNEI. This CDR3 region has 13 residues. The DNA of the CDR3 is TGTGCCAGCAGTGAAAGTGTCCAAGAGACCCAGTACTTC. It encodes CASSESVQETQYF. Together with reference TRBV2 and TRBJ2-5, the CDR3 gives the full variable domain: EPEVTQTPSHQVTQMGQEVILRCVPISNHLYFYWYRQILGQKVEFLVSFYNNEISEKSEIFDDQFSVERPDGSNFTLKIRSTKLEDSAMYFCASSESVQETQYFGPGTRLLVL.

This clone was seen a handful of times. The chain is built from TRBV6-2 or TRBV6-3 and TRBJ1-6, with no clear D. The CDR3 consists of 17 residues. From germline, CDR1 is MNHEY and CDR2 SVGEGT. Trimming left V 6 bases short and J 8 bases short, with 23 bases between. The CDR3 region has the DNA TGTGCCAGCAGATTAGTTGCAGGAGAAGGAAGCTATTCACCCCTCCACTTT. Translating gives CASRLVAGEGSYSPLHF.

This chain uses TRBV11-3 with TRBJ2-5, with 10 bases fitting TRBD2. CDR3 length: 14 amino acids. V shed 5 bases, J shed 8 bases, and the junction held 8 bases outside the gene matches. In germline, CDR1 is SGHNT, CDR2 YENEEA. The CDR3 loop is CASSPGLASDTQYF. DNA for the CDR3: TGTGCCAGCAGCCCGGGACTAGCGTCAGATACCCAGTACTTC.

V gene TRBV20-1 combines with J gene TRBJ2-3; 8 nucleotides match TRBD2. J was trimmed by 3 bases and V by 6 bases; bases with no gene match: 14. Looked up from germline, CDR1 is DFQATT and CDR2 is SNEGSKA (reference sequence). This CDR3 has 16 amino acids. The CDR3 here is CSAQDGAGGGTDTQYF. Written as DNA, the CDR3 is TGCAGTGCGCAAGACGGGGCGGGAGGTGGTACAGATACGCAGTATTTT.

The V and J genes are TRBV3-1 and TRBJ2-4; D call uncertain. The germline V gene encodes CDR1 LGHDT and CDR2 YNNKEL (reference sequence). Trimming took off 0 bases at V and 7 bases at J, with 13 bases between the two ends. CDR3 length: 15 residues. Here the CDR3 DNA reads TGTGCCAGCAGCCAAGATCAACGGCAGTGGAACATTCAGTACTTC. This encodes CASSQDQRQWNIQYF.

This clone was observed a few times. The rearrangement joins TRBV12-3 or TRBV12-4 to TRBJ2-7; TRBD2 aligns across 7 bases. Unmatched junction bases numbered 16, after V lost 6 bases and J lost 5 bases. The CDR3 is 16 residues long. In nucleotides, the CDR3 is TGTGCCAGCAGCACAGGCCTAGGGCAGAGCGGGAACGAGCAGTACTTC. Its protein product is CASSTGLGQSGNEQYF.

V is TRBV20-1 and J is TRBJ1-6, with D possibly TRBD1 on 6 matching bases. Per the germline V gene, CDR1 is DFQATT and CDR2 is SNEGSKA (reference sequence). With 5 bases removed from V and 9 bases from J, the gap between germline ends came to 17 bases. This CDR3 comprises 14 residues. The CDR3 reads CSAGDWGAGSPLHF. The CDR3, as DNA: TGCAGTGCTGGGGATTGGGGGGCAGGTTCACCCCTCCACTTT.

The J gene is TRBJ2-3, the V gene TRBV3-1, with 15 bases lining up with TRBD2. V lost 1 base and J lost 2; bases outside the gene matches: 4. This CDR3 has 18 residues. From germline, CDR1 is LGHDT and CDR2 YNNKEL (reference sequence). The CDR3 loop reads CASSQAGTSGGSTDTQYF. The CDR3 region has the DNA TGTGCCAGCAGCCAAGCCGGGACTAGCGGGGGGTCCACAGATACGCAGTATTTT.

This clone was picked up a small number of times. This sequence joins TRBV30 and TRBJ1-4, with D uncertain. The CDR3 is 12 residues long. CDR1 is GTSNPN and CDR2 is SVGIG in the germline V gene (reference sequence). Between the trimmed V and J ends, which lost 4 bases and 8 bases, there was a span of 11 bases. Here the CDR3 reads CAWIGDSEKLFF. CDR3 sequence (DNA): TGTGCCTGGATCGGGGATTCGGAAAAACTGTTTTTT.